Below, 31 T cell receptor beta chains from the same sample are listed, as sequenced in a study of radiotherapy plus CTLA-4 blockade in lung cancer. Profiling relied on immunoSEQ multiplex PCR, and the TCRdb table lists in-frame clones only, not all of them. The sample holds approximately 80,000 clones; roughly four fifths are singletons and the top ten take approximately 9.9%. The specimen comprised peripheral blood, sampled from a patient treated with radiotherapy plus ipilimumab. The receptors derive from a human donor with non-small cell lung cancer whose response to radiotherapy plus ipilimumab could not be evaluated.

The rearrangement uses TRBV19 and TRBJ1-5, with D possibly TRBD1 on 5 matching bases. The V and J ends lost 5 bases and 0 bases respectively, with 11 bases between them. This CDR3 is 15 amino acids long. Germline V gene sequence: CDR1 LNHDA, CDR2 SQIVND (reference sequence). CDR3 nucleotide sequence: TGTGCCAGTAGTTTTCTGACAGATAGCAATCAGCCCCAGCATTTT. Its protein is CASSFLTDSNQPQHF.

V and J are TRBV7-2 and TRBJ2-5, with TRBD2 matching 13 bases. Near its end, the DNA agrees better with TRBJ2-7, so the J call may be wrong. From germline, CDR1 is SGHTA and CDR2 FQGNSA. The CDR3 covers 19 residues. This CDR3 is CASSTVAGLAGMFSYEQYF. The CDR3 nucleotides read TGTGCCAGCAGCACAGTGGCGGGACTAGCGGGGATGTTCTCCTACGAGCAGTACTTC.

The V gene is TRBV28, the J gene TRBJ1-2; D is undetermined. The length of the CDR3 is 15 residues. V was pared by 6 bases and J by 1 base, with 15 bases between. Germline V gene data show CDR1 as MDHEN and CDR2 as SYDVKM. The CDR3 sequence is CASREVFRRNYGYTF. The CDR3 DNA reads TGTGCCAGCAGAGAAGTCTTCAGGCGTAACTATGGCTACACCTTC.

This clone was picked up a small number of times. One end of the junction is discordant with germline, which a read error may explain. V and J are TRBV20-1 and TRBJ1-2; 8 bases fit TRBD1. Germline V gene data show CDR1 as DFQATT and CDR2 as SNEGSKA (reference sequence). This CDR3 is built from 11 residues. This CDR3 is CSAGDRGGYTF. Here the CDR3 DNA reads TGCAGTGCTGGAGACAGGGGAGGCTACACCTTC.

By share, this clone counts as medium-sized. V usage is TRBV7-2 and J usage is TRBJ2-7; a weak D match, TRBD1 (5 bases). The CDR3 spans 15 residues. The V end lost 3 bases, the J end lost 4 bases, and 16 bases lay between the germline ends. CDR1 SGHTA and CDR2 FQGNSA come from the germline V gene. CDR3 sequence (DNA): TGTGCCAGCAGCTTCCAATGGGCAGGGCCGTACGAGCAGTACTTC. Its translation: CASSFQWAGPYEQYF.

V gene TRBV15 combines with J gene TRBJ2-7; possible D gene TRBD1, 5 bases. Between the trimmed V and J ends, which lost 0 bases and 2 bases, there was a span of 8 bases. The CDR3 has 14 residues. Per germline, CDR1 LNHNV and CDR2 YYDKDF (reference sequence). The chain's CDR3 is CATSRDRATYEQYF. CDR3 DNA sequence: TGTGCCACCAGCAGAGACAGGGCGACCTACGAGCAGTACTTC.

CDR3 nucleotides: TGTGCCAGCAACTCACAGGGTTACGAGCAGTACTTC. Protein sequence: CASNSQGYEQYF. The chain employs TRBV25-1 and TRBJ2-7, with D tentatively TRBD1 (6 bases). Per germline, CDR1 MGHDK and CDR2 SYGVNS. This CDR3 contains 12 residues. V was clipped by 7 bases and J by 4 bases, with 11 bases between them.

This sequence joins TRBV30 and TRBJ2-5; TRBD2 matches at 11 bases. The junction had 9 bases not matched to a gene; V was cut back by 4 bases and J by 5 bases. Per the germline V gene, CDR1 is GTSNPN and CDR2 is SVGIG (reference sequence). The CDR3 runs to 15 residues. The CDR3 bases are TGTGCCTGGACTAGCGGGGGGACTACAGGGGAGACCCAGTACTTC. It encodes CAWTSGGTTGETQYF.

The chain is built from TRBV14 and TRBJ2-1, with 14 bases identical to TRBD2. J lost 9 bases, V lost 5 bases, and 6 bases had no gene match. Germline V gene lookup returns CDR1 SGHDN and CDR2 FVKESK. This CDR3 has 15 amino acids. The CDR3 here is CASSLGLAGVGEQFF. In DNA form, the CDR3 reads TGTGCCAGCAGCTTGGGACTAGCGGGAGTGGGTGAGCAGTTCTTC. Variable domain in full (rest from reference TRBV14 and TRBJ2-1): EAGVTQFPSHSVIEKGQTVTLRCDPISGHDNLYWYRRVMGKEIKFLLHFVKESKQDESGMPNNRFLAERTGGTYSTLKVQPAELEDSGVYFCASSLGLAGVGEQFFGPGTRLTVL.

The chain is built from TRBV27 and TRBJ1-5, with a possible D match to TRBD1 (5 bases). Deletions cut 7 bases from V and 0 bases from J, with 13 bases between. CDR3 size: 15 residues. Germline V gene data show CDR1 as MNHEY and CDR2 as SMNVEV (reference sequence). In DNA form, the CDR3 reads TGTGCCAGCAAAAGACAGCTAAATAGCAATCAGCCCCAGCATTTT. Translation gives CASKRQLNSNQPQHF.

This clone showed up just once. The CDR3 DNA follows: TGCGCCAGCGGTGGCGAGCGCGTGGTCCAAGAGACCCAGTACTTC. Its protein is CASGGERVVQETQYF. The rearrangement uses TRBV10-2 and TRBJ2-5; D remains ambiguous. The CDR3 totals 15 residues. The V gene lost 8 bases and the J gene lost 1 base, with 17 bases spanning the gap. Germline V lookup: CDR1 WSHSY, CDR2 SAAADI.

This clone was detected a few times. This chain links TRBV5-1 with TRBJ2-2; tentatively, D is TRBD2 (6 bases). With 4 bases removed from V and 0 bases from J, the gap between germline ends came to 10 bases. Germline V CDR1 and CDR2: SGHRS, YFSETQ. The CDR3 has 15 residues. The CDR3 DNA sequence: TGCGCCAGCAGCGGCGGGGTGTCGAACACCGGGGAGCTGTTTTTT. Amino acids: CASSGGVSNTGELFF.

The J gene is TRBJ1-1, the V gene TRBV10-3; D not resolved. This CDR3 spans 12 amino acids. Between the trimmed V and J ends, which lost 3 bases and 2 bases, there was a span of 4 bases. Germline V gene data show CDR1 as ENHRY and CDR2 as SYGVKD. CDR3 coding DNA: TGTGCCATCAGTGACAGTAACACTGAAGCTTTCTTT. Amino acids: CAISDSNTEAFF.

This chain connects TRBV27 to TRBJ2-7, with TRBD1 matching 8 bases. Trimming cost V 5 bases and J 7 bases; bases outside gene matches: 7. Germline CDR1 MNHEY, CDR2 SMNVEV (reference sequence). The CDR3 sequence is 13 residues long. The CDR3 loop reads CASSPGQDMEQYF. The CDR3 bases are TGTGCCAGCAGTCCGGGACAGGACATGGAGCAGTACTTC.

The rearrangement joins TRBV5-8 to TRBJ2-2, with a possible D match to TRBD1 (5 bases). This CDR3 comprises 15 residues. Germline V gives CDR1 SGHTS, CDR2 YDEGEE. The V end was cut by 1 base, the J end by 3 bases, with 10 bases between. Here the CDR3 DNA reads TGTGCCAGCAGCTTGTGGGTAGGGGACACCGGGGAGCTGTTTTTT. Its translation is CASSLWVGDTGELFF. Using reference TRBV5-8 and TRBJ2-2 for the parts outside the CDR3, the full variable domain is EAGVTQSPTHLIKTRGQQATLRCSPISGHTSVYWYQQALGLGLQFLLWYDEGEERNRGNFPPRFSGRQFPNYSSELNVNALELEDSALYLCASSLWVGDTGELFFGEGSRLTVL.

This sequence joins TRBV28 and TRBJ2-3, with 11 bases aligning to TRBD2. The V gene end was trimmed by 2 bases and the J gene end by 0 bases; junction bases not matched to a gene: 7. The CDR3 totals 18 residues. The germline V gene has CDR1 MDHEN and CDR2 SYDVKM. CDR3 protein: CASSLSIAGGPSTDTQYF. The CDR3 region has the DNA TGTGCCAGCAGTTTAAGCATAGCGGGGGGGCCTAGCACAGATACGCAGTATTTT. The complete variable domain, with remaining parts taken from reference TRBV28 and TRBJ2-3, reads DVKVTQSSRYLVKRTGEKVFLECVQDMDHENMFWYRQDPGLGLRLIYFSYDVKMKEKGDIPEGYSVSREKKERFSLILESASTNQTSMYLCASSLSIAGGPSTDTQYFGPGTRLTVL.

V is TRBV5-6 and J is TRBJ1-3; 7 bases line up with TRBD1. The CDR3 length is 16 residues. With V trimmed by 1 base and J by 1 base, 5 bases remained unmatched. In germline, CDR1 is SGHDT, CDR2 YYEEEE. The DNA for the CDR3 is TGTGCCAGCAGCTTGTTGTTCAGGGGGTCTGGAAACACCATATATTTT. It translates to CASSLLFRGSGNTIYF.

V usage is TRBV7-9 and J usage is TRBJ2-1, with TRBD1 as a possible D gene (7 bases). Trimming removed 6 bases from V and 6 bases from J, with 21 bases in between. This CDR3 contains 16 residues. Germline CDR1 and CDR2: SEHNR and FQNEAQ (reference sequence). This CDR3 reads CASRPLFRQGGNEQFF. CDR3 nucleotide sequence: TGTGCCAGCAGACCCCTTTTTAGGCAGGGGGGCAATGAGCAGTTCTTC. The full variable domain, in which reference TRBV7-9 and TRBJ2-1 provide the parts outside the CDR3, is DTGVSQNPRHKITKRGQNVTFRCDPISEHNRLYWYRQTLGQGPEFLTYFQNEAQLEKSRLLSDRFSAERPKGSFSTLEIQRTEQGDSAMYLCASRPLFRQGGNEQFFGPGTRLTVL.

The chain uses TRBV2 and TRBJ2-7, with TRBD2 identical over 8 bases. The germline CDR1 and CDR2 sequences are SNHLY and FYNNEI. The CDR3 runs to 13 residues. Trimming removed 8 bases from V and 2 bases from J; junction bases left unmatched: 5. The CDR3 DNA is TGTGCCAGCTATCCGGGGGGGGCCTACGAGCAGTACTTC. The encoded protein is CASYPGGAYEQYF.

The chain employs TRBV6-1 and TRBJ1-1; possible D gene TRBD1, 6 bases. CDR3 length: 12 amino acids. From germline, CDR1 is MNHNS and CDR2 SASEGT. Trimming removed 4 bases from V and 4 bases from J, with 7 bases in between. The CDR3 nucleotides are TGTGCCAGCAGTGGGGACACCACTGAAGCTTTCTTT. This translates into CASSGDTTEAFF.

The genes are TRBV5-8 and TRBJ2-1; TRBD2 aligns across 11 bases. Germline CDR1 is SGHTS and CDR2 is YDEGEE. The trim removed 4 bases at V and 4 bases at J, leaving 4 bases unmatched. There are 15 residues in the CDR3. The CDR3 here is CASSLGLAGYNEQFF. In DNA form, the CDR3 reads TGTGCCAGCAGCCTCGGACTAGCGGGTTACAATGAGCAGTTCTTC.

This clone was counted between two and nine times. The genes are TRBV6-1 and TRBJ1-1, with D tentatively TRBD1 (6 bases). V shed 8 bases and J shed 2 bases, with 12 bases lying between them. The CDR3 is 13 residues long. Germline CDR1 reads MNHNS; CDR2 reads SASEGT. The CDR3 here is CASGGQRNTEAFF. In DNA form, the CDR3 reads TGTGCCAGCGGTGGACAGAGAAACACTGAAGCTTTCTTT.

This clone was seen just once. This chain uses TRBV2 with TRBJ1-1; D uncertain. Per germline, CDR1 SNHLY and CDR2 FYNNEI. Trimming cost V 3 bases and J 1 base, with 9 bases left between them. The CDR3 length is 14 residues. The CDR3 nucleotides are TGTGCCAGCAGTGAGTGGGCAGAGAACACTGAAGCTTTCTTT. This gives the protein CASSEWAENTEAFF.

The V and J genes are TRBV2 and TRBJ2-5; D is undetermined. V lost 4 bases and J lost 2, with 5 bases in between. Germline CDR1 and CDR2: SNHLY and FYNNEI. CDR3 length: 12 residues. CDR3 coding DNA: TGTGCCAGCAGTGGTATTCAAGAGACCCAGTACTTC. Its translation: CASSGIQETQYF.

The chain links TRBV5-6 to TRBJ2-5; D is ambiguous. Trimming shortened V by 2 bases and J by 0 bases, and 17 bases separated the two germline ends. Germline CDR1 and CDR2: SGHDT and YYEEEE. CDR3 length: 17 residues. The CDR3 DNA follows: TGTGCCAGCAGCTTCCGCAGCCCGACACAGTACCAAGAGACCCAGTACTTC. It specifies CASSFRSPTQYQETQYF.

This clone has just one count. The rearrangement links TRBV5-1 to TRBJ1-1; TRBD1 agrees at 9 bases. The CDR3 runs to 14 residues. Germline CDR1 and CDR2: SGHRS and YFSETQ. The V gene end was trimmed by 2 bases and the J gene end by 6 bases; junction bases not matched to a gene: 5. The CDR3 spells CASSFGTGWAEAFF. The CDR3, as DNA: TGCGCCAGCAGCTTCGGGACAGGGTGGGCTGAAGCTTTCTTT.

The chain uses TRBV6-4 and TRBJ2-1; 12 nucleotides line up with TRBD2. Germline CDR1 is MRHNA and CDR2 is SNTAGT. V trimming: 2 bases; J trimming: 8 bases; junction bases outside the gene matches: 10. The CDR3 covers 17 residues. The CDR3 bases are TGTGCCAGCAGTGACCACCTAGCGGGAGGGCCCCTCGATGAGCAGTTCTTC. Translated, it gives CASSDHLAGGPLDEQFF.

V gene TRBV6-6 combines with J gene TRBJ1-1, with 7 nucleotides matching TRBD1. Losses at the gene ends were 8 bases for V and 0 bases for J; bases not matched to a gene: 6. CDR1 MNHNY and CDR2 SVGAGI come from the germline V gene (reference sequence). This CDR3 region has 14 residues. Written as DNA, the CDR3 is TGTGCCAGCGTTCACGGGACAGTGAACACTGAAGCTTTCTTT. This sequence encodes CASVHGTVNTEAFF.

CDR3 region: CASSQQSGNFYEQYF. CDR3 sequence (DNA): TGCGCCAGCAGCCAACAAAGCGGCAACTTCTACGAGCAGTACTTC. The rearrangement joins TRBV4-3 to TRBJ2-7, with D perhaps matching TRBD2 (5 bases). Germline V CDR1 and CDR2: LGHNA, YSLEER. Trimming pared 2 bases from V and 3 bases from J, leaving 14 bases between. This CDR3 has 15 amino acids.

The gene calls are TRBV7-9 and TRBJ2-2, with 10 positions matching TRBD2. CDR3 length: 18 residues. Germline lookup yields CDR1 SEHNR and CDR2 FQNEAQ (reference sequence). The trim removed 1 base at V and 3 bases at J, leaving 8 bases unmatched. The CDR3 DNA sequence: TGTGCCAGCAGCTTAGTAGGTCGGACTAGCGGTGACACCGGGGAGCTGTTTTTT. The encoded protein is CASSLVGRTSGDTGELFF. The variable domain in full, with the rest retrieved from reference TRBV7-9 and TRBJ2-2, is DTGVSQNPRHKITKRGQNVTFRCDPISEHNRLYWYRQTLGQGPEFLTYFQNEAQLEKSRLLSDRFSAERPKGSFSTLEIQRTEQGDSAMYLCASSLVGRTSGDTGELFFGEGSRLTVL.

This chain joins TRBV7-2 and TRBJ2-1; 7 nucleotides agree with TRBD2. Germline CDR1 is SGHTA and CDR2 is FQGNSA. The CDR3 totals 16 residues. The V segment lost 2 bases and the J segment 0 bases; nucleotides outside the gene matches: 4. The CDR3: CASSLSGGSSYNEQFF. The CDR3 DNA reads TGTGCCAGCAGCTTATCGGGGGGTAGCTCCTACAATGAGCAGTTCTTC.